This TCR beta chain was sequenced for a study of cytotoxic CD8 clonotypes in ibrutinib-treated CLL. Study-level results: Shared public clonotypes were rare, and on treatment they either got smaller or stayed the same.

Assay used: immunoSEQ multiplex PCR; TCRdb lists only in-frame clones, some missing. The sample has more than 200,000 clones; around three quarters are singletons. With respect to this clone: Its antigen is still unknown.

With V trimmed by 6 bases and J by 10 bases, 5 bases remained unmatched. The CDR3 spans 11 residues. Germline loops: CDR1 SNHLY, CDR2 FYNNEI. The sequence came from a human donor with chronic lymphocytic leukemia. Source: PBMCs, taken after 24 months of ibrutinib treatment. The chain carries TRBV2 and TRBJ2-7; 8 bases agree with TRBD1. DNA for the CDR3: TGTGCCAGCAGGGACAGGGACCGCCAGTACTTC. It specifies CASRDRDRQYF. Together with reference TRBV2 and TRBJ2-7, the CDR3 gives the full variable domain: EPEVTQTPSHQVTQMGQEVILRCVPISNHLYFYWYRQILGQKVEFLVSFYNNEISEKSEIFDDQFSVERPDGSNFTLKIRSTKLEDSAMYFCASRDRDRQYFGPGTRLTVT.